This TCR beta chain was obtained from a study of response to subunit inactivated influenza vaccine. General study findings and limits: With each seasonal influenza vaccination, the authors suggested, few new T cells are recruited.

TCRdb re-called the RT-PCR reads with MiXCR, one entry per CDR3 protein. The sample includes hundreds of thousands of distinct CDR3 sequences, over 9.5% of them seen just once. This clonotype was seen more than once but under ten times. Its antigen is undetermined. Trimming cost V 6 bases and J 10 bases; bases outside gene matches: 8. In germline, CDR1 is LGHDT, CDR2 YNNKEL (reference sequence). The CDR3 has 14 residues. The input for sequencing was PBMCs from blood, taken on the day of vaccination. This rearrangement joins TRBV3-1 to TRBJ2-1, with 11 bases matching TRBD2. The source is a man aged 50-59 years who received an inactivated influenza vaccine. The CDR3 loop reads CASRRDSGRGEQFF. The CDR3 bases are TGTGCCAGCAGGCGGGATAGCGGGAGGGGCGAGCAGTTCTTC.